This T cell receptor beta chain was sequenced for a study of blood T cell repertoires in COVID-19. Study at large: Material from acute and convalescent COVID-19 was sourced from the United States, Italy and Spain. PBMCs, B-cell-depleted T cells, or T cells provided the cDNA or gDNA that made up the material.

Per the original methods: Amplification of reference gene primers provided the estimated nucleated cell counts. Data came from immunoSEQ multiplex PCR; TCRdb stores just in-frame clones and leaves some out. From that table come the V and J calls and clone size; the DNA was used to work out D and trimming. The repertoire holds around 60,000 clones, with about 81% as singletons. The V gene's germline CDR1 is MNHNS and CDR2 SASEGT. V was cut by 3 bases and J by 6 bases, with 14 bases left in between. This CDR3 is 14 amino acids long. The chain recombines TRBV6-1 with TRBJ1-1; the D gene is possibly TRBD1 (5 bases). The receptor's source is a man older than 75 with acute or convalescent COVID-19. Sequencing used peripheral blood. The CDR3 region is CASSDRGKEAEAFF. The CDR3 DNA sequence: TGTGCCAGCAGTGATCGGGGGAAGGAGGCTGAAGCTTTCTTT.